This T cell receptor (beta chain) was captured by sequencing in a study of glioma-infiltrating T cells (dated by TCRdb to 2016 to 2017). Turning to the overall study: The study sequenced TCR alpha- and beta-chain repertoires from glioma tissue, from non-neoplastic brain tissue and from matched peripheral blood mononuclear cells. The paired cohort comprised three low-grade glioma patients, several primary glioblastoma patients and three non-glioma patients contributing non-neoplastic brain tissue. To measure how far tissue and blood T-cell populations diverged, each tissue-infiltrating repertoire was compared against the peripheral blood repertoire of the same patient.

TCR alpha and beta CDR3 regions were amplified with the iRepertoire nested amplicon-rescue multiplex PCR (arm-PCR) platform from RNA. One-step reverse transcription and amplification used about 90-400 ng of tissue mRNA or PBMC total RNA as input. After bead purification, a secondary multiplex PCR added Illumina adapters, and libraries were gel-purified between 200 and 400 bp. Demultiplexing relied on internal 6-nucleotide barcodes carried by the libraries. Sequencing of libraries was performed on an Illumina MiSeq with 2x220 or 2x250 nucleotide paired-end reads. The source study handled its data this way. Paired reads were merged using FLASH 1.2.11 and were aligned to the GRCh37 human genome using BWA-MEM, after which TRA and TRB reads were extracted. For V and J assignment, an IMGT-derived reference of cassette sequences and CDR3 motifs that included pseudogenes was used. Reads were translated in three frames, and productive CDR3s were defined by a C…FGXG motif without stop codons. Clonotypes were defined as unique combinations of V-J cassette pair and CDR3 amino acid sequence. Reads were filtered by Hamming distance, with the threshold set by the sequence error rate of each sample in mapped regions. TCRdb took the public reads, trimmed them with fastp at Q25, ran MiXCR for clone calling and kept in-frame beta chains. Records with the same CDR3 protein are collapsed into one entry carrying the most frequent genes and DNA. None of the V and J calls come from the authors' own analysis; TCRdb made them. Present in this sample are 150,000 or so distinct CDR3 sequences, around 42% of which were seen just once. The ten largest clones take up 15% to 25% of the sample.

Overall study results and their limits: In non-neoplastic patients, VJ-independent divergence between tissue and blood fell below expectation, whereas in all gliomas, and especially in low-grade gliomas, the divergence rose above expectation. Small numbers underpinned the group comparisons: eight glioblastoma patients, three low-grade glioma patients and three non-neoplastic patients. Very few CDR3 sequences were found to be shared between tissue and blood, and this scarcity was attributed to high CDR3 diversity and limited sampling.

V is shortened by 6 bases, J by 2 bases, and the region joining them spans 16 bases. Taken from cysteine to phenylalanine, the CDR3 has 15 residues. The CDR3 DNA has 45 bases and is translated from base 1. From the germline V gene, CDR1 is SGHTA and CDR2 is FQGNSA. Comment on this clonotype: Which antigen it targets is not known. Base quality data are lacking; no much larger clone is found one base away.

The chain employs TRBV7-2 and TRBJ1-2, with no confidently assigned D gene. The sequenced material came from glioma tissue, nonneoplastic brain tissue, or PBMCs (not recorded which). The sequence was collected from a human donor with low-grade glioma or glioblastoma, undergoing nonglioma brain surgery, or in good health (not recorded which). CDR3 reads: CASRDFGSTNYGYTF. The base sequence is TGTGCCAGCAGGGACTTCGGGTCCACCAACTATGGCTACACCTTC.